Listed below are T cell receptor beta chains from one sample, sequenced in a study of blood T cell repertoires in COVID-19. Clones were read by immunoSEQ multiplex PCR, and TCRdb kept only the in-frame ones, dropping some. This sample has about 170,000 clones, with just under 85% found just once. The material sequenced was peripheral blood. The receptors stem from a man aged 40-49 years who had recovered from COVID-19. Each CDR3 is given with its conserved first and last residue. A D gene is named only where the DNA matches it firmly.

j_call v_call d_call cdr3_aa cdr3_nt
TRBJ2-3 TRBV19 TRBD2 CASRLPGGLGTDTQYF TGTGCCAGTAGACTCCCGGGGGGGCTCGGCACAGATACGCAGTATTTT
TRBJ2-7 TRBV5-1 TRBD2 CASSIEAAGEQYF TGCGCCAGCAGCATAGAGGCAGCGGGAGAGCAGTACTTC
TRBJ1-1 TRBV11-3 - CASSTGQMNTEAFF TGTGCCAGCAGCACAGGACAAATGAACACTGAAGCTTTCTTT
TRBJ2-5 TRBV5-4 TRBD1 CAGSDRGETQYF TGTGCCGGATCTGACAGGGGGGAGACCCAGTACTTC
TRBJ1-5 TRBV7-9 TRBD1 CASSDRDTQPQHF TGTGCCAGCAGCGACAGGGATACTCAGCCCCAGCATTTT
TRBJ2-5 TRBV6-1 - CASSEAPALRAQYF TGTGCCAGCAGTGAAGCGCCGGCGTTGAGGGCCCAGTACTTC
TRBJ1-2 TRBV2 - CASVTGTYGYTF TGTGCCAGCGTTACAGGGACCTATGGCTACACCTTC
TRBJ1-1 TRBV5-1 - CASSPPAGENTEAFF TGCGCCAGCAGCCCGCCCGCGGGCGAGAACACTGAAGCTTTCTTT
TRBJ2-7 TRBV5-1 - CASTSQGYEQYF TGCGCCAGCACCAGTCAGGGCTACGAGCAGTACTTC
TRBJ2-2 TRBV9 - CASSVGWETGELFF TGTGCCAGCAGCGTAGGGTGGGAGACTGGGGAGCTGTTTTTT
TRBJ2-3 TRBV9 - CASSSRTTTDTQYF TGTGCCAGCAGCTCTCGGACAACCACAGATACGCAGTATTTT
TRBJ1-1 TRBV5-4 - CASSYDRGNTEAFF TGTGCCAGCAGCTACGACCGGGGGAACACTGAAGCTTTCTTT
TRBJ2-7 TRBV27 TRBD2 CASGTSGGKYEQYF TGTGCCAGCGGGACTAGCGGGGGTAAATACGAGCAGTACTTC
TRBJ2-1 TRBV7-8 - CASSPRDIGAFF TGTGCCAGCAGCCCCCGAGACATCGGTGCTTTCTTC